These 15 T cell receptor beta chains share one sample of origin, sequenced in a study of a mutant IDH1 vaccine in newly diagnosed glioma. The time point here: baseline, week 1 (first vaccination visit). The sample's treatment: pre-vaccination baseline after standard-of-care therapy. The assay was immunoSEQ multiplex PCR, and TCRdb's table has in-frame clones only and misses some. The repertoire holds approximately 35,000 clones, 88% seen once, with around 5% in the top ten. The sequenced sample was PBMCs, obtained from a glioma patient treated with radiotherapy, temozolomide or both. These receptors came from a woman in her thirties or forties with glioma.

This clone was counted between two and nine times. CDR3 in DNA: TGTGCCAGCAGTTTATTGAACGGGAGAGGGGTCAATGAGCAGTTCTTC. This encodes CASSLLNGRGVNEQFF. The V gene is TRBV28, the J gene TRBJ2-1; tentative D call: TRBD2 (6 bases). CDR1 is MDHEN, CDR2 SYDVKM, per germline. The CDR3 totals 16 residues. Between the trimmed V and J ends, which lost 1 base and 6 bases, there was a span of 16 bases.

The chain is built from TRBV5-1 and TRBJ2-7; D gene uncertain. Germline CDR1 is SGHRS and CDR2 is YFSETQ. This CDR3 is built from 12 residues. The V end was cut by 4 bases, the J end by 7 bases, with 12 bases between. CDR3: CASSRTDREQYF. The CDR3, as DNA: TGCGCCAGCAGCCGGACGGATCGGGAGCAGTACTTC.

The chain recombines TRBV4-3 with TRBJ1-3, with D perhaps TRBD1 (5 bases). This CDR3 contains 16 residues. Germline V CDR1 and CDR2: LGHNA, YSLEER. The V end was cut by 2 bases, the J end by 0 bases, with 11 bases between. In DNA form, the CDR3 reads TGCGCCAGCAGCCAACAGGGTGCTGACTCTGGAAACACCATATATTTT. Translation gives CASSQQGADSGNTIYF.

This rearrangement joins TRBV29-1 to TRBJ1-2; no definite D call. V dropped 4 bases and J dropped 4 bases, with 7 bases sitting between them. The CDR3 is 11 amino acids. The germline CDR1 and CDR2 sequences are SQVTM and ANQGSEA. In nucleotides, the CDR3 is TGCAGCGTTGGGGAGTCCTATGGCTACACCTTC. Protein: CSVGESYGYTF.

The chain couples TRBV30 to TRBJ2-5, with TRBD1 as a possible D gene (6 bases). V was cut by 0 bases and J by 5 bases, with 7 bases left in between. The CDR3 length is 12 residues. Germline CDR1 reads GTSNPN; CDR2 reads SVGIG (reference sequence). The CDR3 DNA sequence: TGTGCCTGGAGTGTAAGGGGGGAGACCCAGTACTTC. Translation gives CAWSVRGETQYF.

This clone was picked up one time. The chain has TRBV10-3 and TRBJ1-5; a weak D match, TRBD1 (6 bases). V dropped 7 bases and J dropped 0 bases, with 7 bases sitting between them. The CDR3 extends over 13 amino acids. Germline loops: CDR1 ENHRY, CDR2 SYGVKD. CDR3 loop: CAITDSSNQPQHF. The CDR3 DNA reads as TGTGCCATCACGGACAGTAGCAATCAGCCCCAGCATTTT.

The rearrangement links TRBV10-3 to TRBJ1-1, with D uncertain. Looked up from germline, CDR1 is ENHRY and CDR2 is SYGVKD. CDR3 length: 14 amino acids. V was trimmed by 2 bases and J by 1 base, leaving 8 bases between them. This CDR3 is CAISEDLPNTEAFF. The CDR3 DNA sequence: TGTGCCATCAGTGAGGATCTTCCGAACACTGAAGCTTTCTTT.

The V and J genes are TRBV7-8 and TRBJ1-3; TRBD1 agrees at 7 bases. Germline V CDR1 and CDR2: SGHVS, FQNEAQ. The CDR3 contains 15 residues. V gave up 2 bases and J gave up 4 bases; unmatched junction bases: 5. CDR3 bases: TGTGCCAGCAGCTTACAAACAGGGGCGGGAAACACCATATATTTT. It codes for CASSLQTGAGNTIYF.

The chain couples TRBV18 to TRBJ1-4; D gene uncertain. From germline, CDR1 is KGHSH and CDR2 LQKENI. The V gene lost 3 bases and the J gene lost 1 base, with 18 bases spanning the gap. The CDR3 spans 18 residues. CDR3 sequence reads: CASSPPIDSVGTNEKLFF. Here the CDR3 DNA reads TGTGCCAGCTCACCTCCCATCGACTCTGTTGGAACTAATGAAAAACTGTTTTTT.

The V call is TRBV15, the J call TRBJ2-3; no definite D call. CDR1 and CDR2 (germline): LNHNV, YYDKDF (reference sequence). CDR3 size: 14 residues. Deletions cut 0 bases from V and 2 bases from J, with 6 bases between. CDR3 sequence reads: CATSRDLVTDTQYF. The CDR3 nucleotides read TGTGCCACCAGCAGAGATCTCGTCACAGATACGCAGTATTTT. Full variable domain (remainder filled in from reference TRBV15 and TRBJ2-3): DAMVIQNPRYQVTQFGKPVTLSCSQTLNHNVMYWYQQKSSQAPKLLFHYYDKDFNNEADTPDNFQSRRPNTSFCFLDIRSPGLGDTAMYLCATSRDLVTDTQYFGPGTRLTVL.

CDR3 bases: TGTGCCAGCAGTTCCGAACAGGGTTCCCACTATGGCTACACCTTC. It specifies CASSSEQGSHYGYTF. V usage is TRBV5-4 and J usage is TRBJ1-2; TRBD1 is a possible D gene (6 bases). V was cut by 5 bases and J by 3 bases, with 17 bases left in between. The CDR3 is 15 residues long. CDR1 and CDR2 (germline): SGHNT, YYREEE (reference sequence).

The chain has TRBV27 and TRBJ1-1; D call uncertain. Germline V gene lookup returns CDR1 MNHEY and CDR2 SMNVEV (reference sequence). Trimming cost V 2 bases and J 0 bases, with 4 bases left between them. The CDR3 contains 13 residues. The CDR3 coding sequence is TGTGCCAGCAGTTTAGAGGTGAACACTGAAGCTTTCTTT. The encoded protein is CASSLEVNTEAFF.

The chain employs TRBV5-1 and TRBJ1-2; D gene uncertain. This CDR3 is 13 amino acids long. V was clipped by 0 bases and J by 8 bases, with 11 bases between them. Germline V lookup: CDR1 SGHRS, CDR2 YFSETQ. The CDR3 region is CASSLGERRGYTF. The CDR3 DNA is TGCGCCAGCAGCTTGGGGGAGCGAAGGGGCTACACCTTC. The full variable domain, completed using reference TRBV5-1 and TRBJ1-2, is KAGVTQTPRYLIKTRGQQVTLSCSPISGHRSVSWYQQTPGQGLQFLFEYFSETQRNKGNFPGRFSGRQFSNSRSEMNVSTLELGDSALYLCASSLGERRGYTFGSGTRLTVV.

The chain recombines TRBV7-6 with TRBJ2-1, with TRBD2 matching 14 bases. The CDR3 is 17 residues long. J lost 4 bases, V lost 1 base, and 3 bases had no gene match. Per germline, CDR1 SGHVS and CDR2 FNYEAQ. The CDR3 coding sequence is TGTGCCAGCAGCTTAGGGACTAGCGGGGGGCCTTACAATGAGCAGTTCTTC. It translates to CASSLGTSGGPYNEQFF.

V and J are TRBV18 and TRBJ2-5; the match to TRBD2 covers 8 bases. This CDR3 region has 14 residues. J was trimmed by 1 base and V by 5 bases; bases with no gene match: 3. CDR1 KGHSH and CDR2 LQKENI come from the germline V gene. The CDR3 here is CASSKTSGQETQYF. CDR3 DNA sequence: TGTGCCAGCTCAAAAACTAGCGGCCAAGAGACCCAGTACTTC.